This TCR beta chain was documented in a study of OX40 agonist ivuxolimab in advanced cancers. Background on the study: The study treated patients with ivuxolimab, an agonistic anti-OX40 (CD134) antibody. Age averaged about 62 years (range roughly 23 to 90), and less than 85% were male.

Germline V gene sequence: CDR1 SGDLS, CDR2 YYNGEE. The CDR3 runs to 13 residues. V lost 6 bases and J lost 3; bases outside the gene matches: 2. General study findings and limits: By week 6 at 0.1 to 3.0 mg/kg, blood CD4+ and CD8+ T cells had expanded clonally.

The sample holds one count of this clone. The antigen is undetermined. The assay was immunoSEQ multiplex PCR, and TCRdb's table has in-frame clones only and misses some. The sample holds over 70,000 clones, roughly 93% seen once. The chain combines TRBV9 with TRBJ2-2, with 7 bases aligning to TRBD1. This clonotype was obtained from an adult with an advanced solid tumor such as melanoma, head and neck, liver or kidney cancer. Sequenced here: CD4+ or CD8+ T cells sorted from blood, sampled in a trial of the OX40 agonist ivuxolimab. The CDR3 DNA reads as TGTGCCAGCACGCAGGGGGACACCGGGGAGCTGTTTTTT. Its translation is CASTQGDTGELFF. Looking up the rest from reference TRBV9 and TRBJ2-2 gives the full variable domain: DSGVTQTPKHLITATGQRVTLRCSPRSGDLSVYWYQQSLDQGLQFLIQYYNGEERAKGNILERFSAQQFPDLHSELNLSSLELGDSALYFCASTQGDTGELFFGEGSRLTVL.